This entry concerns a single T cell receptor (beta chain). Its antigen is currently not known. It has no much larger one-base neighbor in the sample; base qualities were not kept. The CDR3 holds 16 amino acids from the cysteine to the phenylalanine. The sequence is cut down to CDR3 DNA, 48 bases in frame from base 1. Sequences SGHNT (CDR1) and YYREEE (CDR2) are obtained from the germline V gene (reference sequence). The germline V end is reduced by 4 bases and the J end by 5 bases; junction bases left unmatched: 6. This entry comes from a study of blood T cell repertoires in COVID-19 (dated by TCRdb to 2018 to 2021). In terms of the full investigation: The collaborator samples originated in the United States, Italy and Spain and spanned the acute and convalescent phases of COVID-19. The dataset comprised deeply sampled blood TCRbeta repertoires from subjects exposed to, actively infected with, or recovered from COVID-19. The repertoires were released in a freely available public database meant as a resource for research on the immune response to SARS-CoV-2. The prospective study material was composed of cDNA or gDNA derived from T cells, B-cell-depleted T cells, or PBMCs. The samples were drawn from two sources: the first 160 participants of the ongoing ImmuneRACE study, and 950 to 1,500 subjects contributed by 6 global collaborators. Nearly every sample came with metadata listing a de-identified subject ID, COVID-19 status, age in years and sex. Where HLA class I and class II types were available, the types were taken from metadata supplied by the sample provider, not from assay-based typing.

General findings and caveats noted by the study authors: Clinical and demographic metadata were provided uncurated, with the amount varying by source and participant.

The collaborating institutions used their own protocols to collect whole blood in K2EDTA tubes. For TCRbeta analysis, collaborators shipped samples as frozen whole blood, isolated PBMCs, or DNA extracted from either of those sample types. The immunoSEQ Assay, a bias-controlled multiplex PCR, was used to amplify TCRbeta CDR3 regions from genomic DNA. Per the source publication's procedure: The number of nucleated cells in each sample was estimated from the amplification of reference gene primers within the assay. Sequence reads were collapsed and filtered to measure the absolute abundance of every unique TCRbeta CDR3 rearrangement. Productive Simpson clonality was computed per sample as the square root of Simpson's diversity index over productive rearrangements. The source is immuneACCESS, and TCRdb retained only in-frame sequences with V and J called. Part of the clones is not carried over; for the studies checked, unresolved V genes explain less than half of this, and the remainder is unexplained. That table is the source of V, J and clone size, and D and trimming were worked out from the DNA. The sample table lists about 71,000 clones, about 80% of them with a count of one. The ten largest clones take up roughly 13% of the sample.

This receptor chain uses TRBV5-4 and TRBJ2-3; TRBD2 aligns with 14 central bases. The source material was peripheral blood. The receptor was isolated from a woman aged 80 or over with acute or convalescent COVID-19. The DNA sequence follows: TGTGCCAGCAGCGCTCGACTAGCGGGAGGGATAGATACGCAGTATTTT. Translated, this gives CASSARLAGGIDTQYF.